A single sample is the source of the 22 T cell receptor beta chains below, sequenced in a study of CD8+ T cells in alopecia areata. The treatment here: oral pan-JAK inhibitor, 5-10 mg twice daily. Isolated RNA was reverse transcribed into cDNA used as the sequencing template. Here immunoSEQ multiplex PCR was the method, and the copy in TCRdb shows in-frame clones only, minus some. The table includes 150,000 or so clones, approximately 59% detected once. Material: CD4+ T cells sorted from blood, obtained between weeks 55 and 65, from a patient treated with tofacitinib. All receptors come from a human donor with alopecia areata.

The J gene is TRBJ1-2, the V gene TRBV7-3; no firm D call. The V and J ends lost 4 bases and 5 bases respectively, with 11 bases between them. This CDR3 contains 13 residues. Germline V gene lookup returns CDR1 SGHTA and CDR2 FQGTGA. CDR3 loop: CASSSAGPYGYTF. As DNA, the CDR3 is TGTGCCAGCAGCTCCGCCGGCCCTTATGGCTACACCTTC.

The gene calls are TRBV7-2 and TRBJ2-1; D remains ambiguous. V gave up 1 base and J gave up 8 bases, with 21 bases separating them. The CDR3 spans 17 residues. Germline assignment: CDR1 SGHTA and CDR2 FQGNSA. CDR3: CASSLVRWAENNDEQFF. The CDR3 DNA sequence: TGTGCCAGCAGCTTAGTCCGGTGGGCCGAGAATAACGATGAGCAGTTCTTC.

V and J are TRBV20-1 and TRBJ2-5, with no clear D. V lost 3 bases and J lost 5, with 7 bases in between. Germline V lookup: CDR1 DFQATT, CDR2 SNEGSKA (reference sequence). The CDR3 has 11 amino acids. The CDR3 nucleotides read TGCAGTGCTAGTTGGCAGGAGACCCAGTACTTC. As protein: CSASWQETQYF.

The chain carries TRBV7-9 and TRBJ2-7, with D uncertain. Looked up from germline, CDR1 is SEHNR and CDR2 is FQNEAQ (reference sequence). V lost 6 bases to trimming and J lost 9 bases, with 15 bases between them. The CDR3 runs to 12 residues. CDR3 protein: CASSQQTSGQYF. CDR3 bases: TGTGCCAGCAGTCAACAGACAAGTGGGCAGTACTTC.

This clone came up a few times. This rearrangement joins TRBV9 to TRBJ2-5; TRBD2 matches at 9 bases. The J segment lost 5 bases and the V segment lost 0 bases, leaving 8 bases of the junction unmatched. This CDR3 contains 16 residues. Germline V gene data show CDR1 as SGDLS and CDR2 as YYNGEE. DNA of the CDR3: TGTGCCAGCAGCGTAGCCCCAGCGGGGGGCGGGGAGACCCAGTACTTC. This codes for CASSVAPAGGGETQYF.

The rearrangement uses TRBV6-6 and TRBJ2-5, with 7 bases aligning to TRBD2. Germline V gives CDR1 MNHNY, CDR2 SVGAGI (reference sequence). The V gene end was trimmed by 4 bases and the J gene end by 3 bases; junction bases not matched to a gene: 2. The CDR3 sequence is 13 residues long. The CDR3 reads CASSLGLKETQYF. For the CDR3, the DNA is TGTGCCAGCAGTTTGGGACTAAAAGAGACCCAGTACTTC.

The gene calls are TRBV9 and TRBJ1-1; D is uncertain. Germline loops: CDR1 SGDLS, CDR2 YYNGEE. V was trimmed by 4 bases and J by 7 bases, leaving 14 bases between them. The CDR3 is 13 residues long. CDR3 sequence reads: CASSQSPGDEAFF. As DNA, the CDR3 is TGTGCCAGCAGCCAGTCGCCGGGAGATGAAGCTTTCTTT.

The V call is TRBV23-1, the J call TRBJ1-1; TRBD1 is a possible D gene (5 bases). TRBV23-1 is an open reading frame whose function is uncertain. Trimming took off 9 bases at V and 6 bases at J, with 17 bases between the two ends. CDR3 length: 13 amino acids. The CDR3 DNA follows: TGCGCCAGTTCGACAGCGACCGTCCCTGAAGCTTTCTTT. It codes for CASSTATVPEAFF.

The chain has TRBV7-8 and TRBJ2-7; 8 positions agree with TRBD2. This CDR3 region has 14 residues. Looked up from germline, CDR1 is SGHVS and CDR2 is FQNEAQ. V trimming: 4 bases; J trimming: 3 bases; junction bases outside the gene matches: 5. The CDR3 is CASSSGLGRYEQYF. The DNA for the CDR3 is TGTGCCAGCAGCTCGGGACTAGGGCGCTACGAGCAGTACTTC.

J is TRBJ2-3 and V is TRBV7-9; the match to TRBD1 covers 10 bases. Germline loops: CDR1 SEHNR, CDR2 FQNEAQ (reference sequence). V trimming: 4 bases; J trimming: 4 bases; junction bases outside the gene matches: 8. There are 16 residues in the CDR3. The CDR3 DNA reads as TGTGCCAGCAGCTCCGGACAGGGGGTATATGCAGATACGCAGTATTTT. Translating gives CASSSGQGVYADTQYF.

This clone has only a few counts. The chain combines TRBV9 with TRBJ2-3; unclear D gene. The CDR3 consists of 12 residues. V lost 0 bases and J 7 bases, leaving 6 bases between the germline ends. The germline V gene encodes CDR1 SGDLS and CDR2 YYNGEE. CDR3 loop: CASSVEIHTQYF. The CDR3, as DNA: TGTGCCAGCAGCGTAGAGATCCATACGCAGTATTTT.

The J gene is TRBJ2-7, the V gene TRBV29-1, with D hard to call. V lost 4 bases to trimming and J lost 7 bases, with 17 bases between them. The V gene's germline CDR1 is SQVTM and CDR2 ANQGSEA. The CDR3 contains 13 residues. DNA of the CDR3: TGCAGCGTTGCAGGAATCCTAAAGTGGGAGCAGTACTTC. It codes for CSVAGILKWEQYF.

The chain uses TRBV7-6 and TRBJ2-3; D is perhaps TRBD2 (6 bases). The CDR3 totals 15 residues. V was clipped by 1 base and J by 0 bases, with 8 bases between them. Per the germline V gene, CDR1 is SGHVS and CDR2 is FNYEAQ. The CDR3 protein is CASSLGGDSTDTQYF. CDR3 sequence (DNA): TGTGCCAGCAGCTTAGGCGGGGATAGCACAGATACGCAGTATTTT.

The chain combines TRBV6-1 with TRBJ2-7, with 11 bases that match TRBD1. The ends lost 6 bases at V and 7 bases at J; junction bases unmatched: 8. Germline V gene data show CDR1 as MNHNS and CDR2 as SASEGT. CDR3 size: 14 residues. CDR3 residues: CASREDRGLREQYF. CDR3 DNA sequence: TGTGCCAGCAGAGAGGACAGGGGGCTTCGGGAGCAGTACTTC.

The chain carries TRBV5-1 and TRBJ1-1; the D gene is possibly TRBD1 (6 bases). The CDR3 spans 15 residues. Per the germline V gene, CDR1 is SGHRS and CDR2 is YFSETQ. V was pared by 4 bases and J by 3 bases, with 16 bases between. CDR3 protein: CASSRTGSYDTEAFF. Written as DNA, the CDR3 is TGCGCCAGCAGCCGTACAGGGAGCTACGACACTGAAGCTTTCTTT.

The V and J genes are TRBV15 and TRBJ1-3; D unclear. CDR3 length: 16 residues. The germline CDR1 and CDR2 sequences are LNHNV and YYDKDF (reference sequence). The V end was cut by 0 bases, the J end by 0 bases, with 9 bases between. The CDR3 nucleotides are TGTGCCACCAGCAGAGATGTGGGTATCTCTGGAAACACCATATATTTT. Protein: CATSRDVGISGNTIYF. The full variable domain, in which reference TRBV15 and TRBJ1-3 provide the parts outside the CDR3, is DAMVIQNPRYQVTQFGKPVTLSCSQTLNHNVMYWYQQKSSQAPKLLFHYYDKDFNNEADTPDNFQSRRPNTSFCFLDIRSPGLGDTAMYLCATSRDVGISGNTIYFGEGSWLTVV.

This clone has more than one count but fewer than ten. V and J are TRBV7-9 and TRBJ2-5; D unclear. CDR1 and CDR2 from the germline V gene are SEHNR and FQNEAQ (reference sequence). V lost 8 bases to trimming and J lost 5 bases, with 9 bases between them. The CDR3 is 11 amino acids. CDR3 in DNA: TGTGCCAGCCCCACCCCCGAGACCCAGTACTTC. It yields the protein CASPTPETQYF.

This clone occurred a few times. This sequence joins TRBV29-1 and TRBJ2-7; no definite D call. Germline V gene data show CDR1 as SQVTM and CDR2 as ANQGSEA. Between the trimmed V and J ends, which lost 6 bases and 2 bases, there was a span of 11 bases. The CDR3 is made up of 12 amino acids. This chain's CDR3 is CSVAEAAYEQYF. For the CDR3, the DNA is TGCAGCGTCGCTGAGGCGGCCTACGAGCAGTACTTC.

This clone has only a few counts. This chain uses TRBV5-1 with TRBJ2-5; D is undetermined. Germline CDR1 and CDR2: SGHRS and YFSETQ. The CDR3 consists of 14 residues. Between the trimmed V and J ends, which lost 0 bases and 1 base, there was a span of 7 bases. The DNA for the CDR3 is TGCGCCAGCAGCTTGGAACGGATCCAAGAGACCCAGTACTTC. Protein product: CASSLERIQETQYF.

The chain has TRBV28 and TRBJ1-1, with 10 nucleotides matching TRBD1. Per germline, CDR1 MDHEN and CDR2 SYDVKM. The CDR3 sequence is 17 residues long. V lost 1 base, J lost 6 bases, and 11 bases stayed unmatched. This chain's CDR3 is CASSLYPGQGGVAEAFF. The CDR3 nucleotides read TGTGCCAGCAGTTTATACCCCGGACAGGGGGGTGTCGCTGAAGCTTTCTTT.

This clone has more than one count but fewer than ten. This sequence joins TRBV29-1 and TRBJ2-1; possible D gene TRBD2, 5 bases. Germline V CDR1 and CDR2: SQVTM, ANQGSEA. The CDR3 is made up of 16 amino acids. The germline V and J ends were trimmed by 4 bases and 0 bases, with 16 bases remaining between them. The CDR3 spells CSVGIRGWSSYNEQFF. CDR3 DNA: TGCAGCGTTGGTATTCGAGGGTGGAGCTCCTACAATGAGCAGTTCTTC.

The chain combines TRBV5-1 with TRBJ1-4; 11 bases are shared with TRBD1. The junction had 6 bases not matched to a gene; V was cut back by 4 bases and J by 4 bases. The CDR3 covers 16 residues. Germline CDR1 reads SGHRS; CDR2 reads YFSETQ. CDR3 in DNA: TGCGCCAGCAGCACGGGACAGGGGGGAAGTAATGAAAAACTGTTTTTT. This encodes CASSTGQGGSNEKLFF.